The rows below give T cell receptor beta chains drawn from one sample of a study of vaccination effects on CD4 cells after COVID-19. These TCRs' antigens remain unknown. Some clones are missing from TCRdb's copy, which holds only in-frame ones; the method was immunoSEQ multiplex PCR. The table has 25,000 or so clones, about 70% seen once; the top ten hold 7.8%. The source material was CD4+ T cells from PBMCs cultured with SARS-CoV-2 spike peptides, sampled after COVID-19 vaccination. The receptors were sampled from a human donor who received a COVID-19 vaccine. Both conserved end residues are part of each CDR3. Each record gives: clone size, D gene, J gene, V gene, CDR3 length, CDR3 protein, CDR3 DNA. D genes are given only for firm matches. Part of the rows lack a size; the others show once, few, many or a class for expanded clones.

size: few
D: TRBD1
J: TRBJ2-5
V: TRBV9
length: 15
CDR3: CASSASGQVIETQYF
DNA: TGTGCCAGCAGCGCATCGGGACAGGTGATTGAGACCCAGTACTTC

size: -
D: -
J: TRBJ2-7
V: TRBV19
length: 14
CDR3: CASRYDRSSYEQYF
DNA: TGTGCCAGTAGGTATGACAGGAGCTCCTACGAGCAGTACTTC

size: -
D: -
J: TRBJ2-1
V: TRBV5-1
length: 13
CDR3: CASSLESFGEQFF
DNA: TGCGCCAGCAGCTTGGAGAGCTTCGGTGAGCAGTTCTTC

size: -
D: -
J: TRBJ2-7
V: TRBV20-1
length: 11
CDR3: CSARLSYEQYF
DNA: TGCAGTGCGCGGCTCTCCTACGAGCAGTACTTC

size: -
D: -
J: TRBJ2-5
V: TRBV5-1
length: 14
CDR3: CASSFSGLQETQYF
DNA: TGCGCCAGCAGCTTCTCAGGGTTACAAGAGACCCAGTACTTC

size: -
D: -
J: TRBJ2-2
V: TRBV7-7
length: 12
CDR3: CASGMNTGELFF
DNA: TGTGCCAGCGGGATGAACACCGGGGAGCTGTTTTTT

size: -
D: TRBD2
J: TRBJ2-7
V: TRBV10-2
length: 14
CDR3: CASIPSGSSYEQYF
DNA: TGCGCCAGCATTCCTAGCGGGAGCAGCTACGAGCAGTACTTC

size: -
D: -
J: TRBJ1-3
V: TRBV6-5
length: 16
CDR3: CASSYSRGRGGNTIYF
DNA: TGTGCCAGCAGTTACTCGAGAGGGAGAGGTGGAAACACCATATATTTT

size: few
D: TRBD2
J: TRBJ2-5
V: TRBV3-1/TRBV3-2
length: 13
CDR3: CASRRLAEETQYF
DNA: TGTGCCAGCAGAAGACTAGCGGAAGAGACCCAGTACTTC

size: -
D: TRBD1
J: TRBJ1-2
V: TRBV19
length: 16
CDR3: CASSIDRRGGGFGYTF
DNA: TGTGCCAGTAGTATAGATCGAAGAGGGGGCGGTTTTGGCTACACCTTC

size: -
D: -
J: TRBJ1-2
V: TRBV5-4
length: 13
CDR3: CASSLDREGGYTF
DNA: TGTGCCAGCAGCTTGGACAGGGAGGGTGGCTACACCTTC

size: -
D: -
J: TRBJ1-5
V: TRBV19
length: 12
CDR3: CASRSPNQPQHF
DNA: TGTGCCAGTAGATCTCCTAATCAGCCCCAGCATTTT

size: -
D: -
J: TRBJ1-3
V: TRBV3-1/TRBV3-2
length: 15
CDR3: CASSQDTRVVNTIYF
DNA: TGTGCCAGCAGCCAAGATACCAGGGTCGTGAACACCATATATTTT